The 11 T cell receptor beta chains below come from one sample, sequenced in a study of T cell responses to AZD1222 COVID-19 vaccine. Produced via immunoSEQ multiplex PCR; TCRdb's table is partial and in-frame only. This sample yields 85,000 to 130,000 clones, of which under 90% are seen a single time; approximately 5% belongs to the top ten. The starting material was peripheral blood, obtained on day 0 of AZD1222 vaccination. These receptors came from an adult in good health.

This chain joins TRBV7-9 and TRBJ1-6; TRBD1 is a possible D gene (5 bases). Germline assignment: CDR1 SEHNR and CDR2 FQNEAQ (reference sequence). Trimming stripped 5 bases from V and 5 bases from J, with 13 bases between. The CDR3 consists of 15 residues. The CDR3 DNA is TGTGCCAGCAGCCCGCTGTGGGGCCATAATTCACCCCTCCACTTT. It encodes CASSPLWGHNSPLHF. The full variable domain, in which reference TRBV7-9 and TRBJ1-6 provide the parts outside the CDR3, is DTGVSQNPRHKITKRGQNVTFRCDPISEHNRLYWYRQTLGQGPEFLTYFQNEAQLEKSRLLSDRFSAERPKGSFSTLEIQRTEQGDSAMYLCASSPLWGHNSPLHFGNGTRLTVT.

The genes are TRBV3-1 (or the pseudogene TRBV3-2) and TRBJ2-7; D ambiguous. This CDR3 spans 13 amino acids. The germline gives CDR1 LGHDT, CDR2 YNNKEL (reference sequence). Trimming cost V 5 bases and J 0 bases, with 8 bases left between them. The CDR3 nucleotides read TGTGCCAGCAGCGATGGGAACTCCTACGAGCAGTACTTC. Protein product: CASSDGNSYEQYF.

The chain uses TRBV5-1 and TRBJ1-1, with D uncertain. This CDR3 is 11 amino acids long. With 3 bases removed from V and 6 bases from J, the gap between germline ends came to 6 bases. Germline values: CDR1 SGHRS, CDR2 YFSETQ. As DNA, the CDR3 is TGCGCCAGCAGCTCGGCAGCTGAAGCTTTCTTT. This sequence encodes CASSSAAEAFF.

The CDR3 region is CAISKLAGSYNEQFF. CDR3 coding DNA: TGTGCCATCAGTAAACTAGCGGGCTCCTACAATGAGCAGTTCTTC. The rearrangement uses TRBV10-3 and TRBJ2-1; 9 bases fit TRBD2. The germline gives CDR1 ENHRY, CDR2 SYGVKD. The trim removed 5 bases at V and 0 bases at J, leaving 2 bases unmatched. This CDR3 has 15 residues.

This chain joins TRBV20-1 and TRBJ1-1; D unresolved. CDR1 and CDR2 (germline): DFQATT, SNEGSKA (reference sequence). The V end lost 4 bases, the J end lost 4 bases, and 7 bases lay between the germline ends. The CDR3 is made up of 11 amino acids. In nucleotides, the CDR3 is TGCAGTGCTATGGTGGGCACTGAAGCTTTCTTT. Translated, it gives CSAMVGTEAFF.

The chain joins TRBV5-1 to TRBJ2-2; D gene uncertain. V gave up 4 bases and J gave up 2 bases, with 12 bases separating them. The germline CDR1 and CDR2 sequences are SGHRS and YFSETQ. This CDR3 has 15 amino acids. CDR3 in amino acids: CASSLLTHNTGELFF. In nucleotides, the CDR3 is TGCGCCAGCAGCCTACTAACGCACAACACCGGGGAGCTGTTTTTT.

The genes are TRBV18 and TRBJ2-4; a weak D match, TRBD2 (6 bases). This CDR3 comprises 15 residues. Trimming took 0 bases from V and 0 from J, leaving 6 bases between them. Germline V gene lookup returns CDR1 KGHSH and CDR2 LQKENI. DNA for the CDR3: TGTGCCAGCTCACCACCGGGGGGAGCCAAAAACATTCAGTACTTC. As protein: CASSPPGGAKNIQYF.

The count of this clone is one. The gene calls are TRBV10-3 and TRBJ1-1, with TRBD1 matching 7 bases. CDR1 ENHRY and CDR2 SYGVKD come from the germline V gene. This CDR3 has 13 residues. The junction had 6 bases not matched to a gene; V was cut back by 10 bases and J by 1 base. Written as DNA, the CDR3 is TGTGCCAGCCTGGGACAGAGGAACACTGAAGCTTTCTTT. Translated, it gives CASLGQRNTEAFF.

This clone was seen once. V usage is TRBV18 and J usage is TRBJ1-1; D is undetermined. Per germline, CDR1 KGHSH and CDR2 LQKENI. With 6 bases removed from V and 0 bases from J, the gap between germline ends came to 8 bases. There are 13 residues in the CDR3. The DNA for the CDR3 is TGTGCCAGCTCCCCTGGGATGAACACTGAAGCTTTCTTT. Amino acids: CASSPGMNTEAFF.

The CDR3 is CASSFGASGNEQFF. The CDR3 DNA is TGTGCCAGCAGCTTCGGAGCGTCCGGCAATGAGCAGTTCTTC. The gene calls are TRBV7-3 and TRBJ2-1, with D uncertain. The V end lost 3 bases, the J end lost 6 bases, and 12 bases lay between the germline ends. Per germline, CDR1 SGHTA and CDR2 FQGTGA. The CDR3 is made up of 14 amino acids.

The genes are TRBV20-1 and TRBJ2-7, with a possible D match to TRBD2 (6 bases). Germline CDR1 DFQATT, CDR2 SNEGSKA (reference sequence). The CDR3 consists of 18 residues. V lost 3 bases to trimming and J lost 1 base, with 25 bases between them. The CDR3 bases are TGCAGTGCTAGTAAGGGAGGCGGAGTTGGTGTTGGTTCCTACGAGCAGTACTTC. It specifies CSASKGGGVGVGSYEQYF.